The 5 T cell receptor beta chains below were found in one sample sequenced in a study of blood T cell repertoires in COVID-19 (dated by TCRdb to about 2020). The library was obtained by the immunoSEQ multiplex PCR assay. TCRdb carries this immuneACCESS record with in-frame sequences only. Its versions omit some clonotypes, under half of them owing to an unresolved V gene in the studies checked, with the rest unexplained. For this sample the table gives 270,000 or so clones, of which 86% were detected only once. Together, the top ten hold about 8.8% of the sample. Sequenced material: peripheral blood. These receptors came from a man aged 35-49 years with active or convalescent COVID-19.

The chain uses TRBV6-5 and TRBJ1-3; D is ambiguous. The V and J ends lost 0 bases and 12 bases respectively, with 12 bases between them. CDR3 length: 13 residues. Per the germline V gene, CDR1 is MNHEY and CDR2 is SVGAGI. CDR3 protein: CASSYSSRHDIYF. CDR3 DNA sequence: TGTGCCAGCAGTTACTCGAGCCGCCACGACATATATTTT.

The V call is TRBV19, the J call TRBJ1-5; 7 nucleotides line up with TRBD1. The CDR3 is 15 amino acids. V lost 7 bases to trimming and J lost 2 bases; unmatched junction nucleotides: 8. In germline, CDR1 is LNHDA, CDR2 SQIVND (reference sequence). CDR3 sequence reads: CASNDGTDGNQPQHF. The CDR3 DNA reads TGTGCCAGTAATGACGGGACAGACGGCAATCAGCCCCAGCATTTT. Together with reference TRBV19 and TRBJ1-5, the CDR3 gives the full variable domain: DGGITQSPKYLFRKEGQNVTLSCEQNLNHDAMYWYRQDPGQGLRLIYYSQIVNDFQKGDIAEGYSVSREKKESFPLTVTSAQKNPTAFYLCASNDGTDGNQPQHFGDGTRLSIL.

The rearrangement uses TRBV6-5 and TRBJ2-2; no clear D. The CDR3 extends over 15 amino acids. The V end was cut by 5 bases, the J end by 2 bases, with 12 bases between. CDR1 MNHEY and CDR2 SVGAGI come from the germline V gene. CDR3 sequence: CASSPVERNTGELFF. Written as DNA, the CDR3 is TGTGCCAGCAGTCCGGTTGAGAGAAACACCGGGGAGCTGTTTTTT.

The J gene is TRBJ1-4, the V gene TRBV7-9; no clear D. Looked up from germline, CDR1 is SEHNR and CDR2 is FQNEAQ (reference sequence). This CDR3 is built from 15 residues. Deletions cut 1 base from V and 7 bases from J, with 13 bases between. CDR3 residues: CASSLGEDPSEKLFF. DNA for the CDR3: TGTGCCAGCAGCTTAGGCGAGGATCCCTCTGAAAAACTGTTTTTT.

V gene TRBV7-2 combines with J gene TRBJ1-2; the D is unclear. Trimming stripped 1 base from V and 7 bases from J, with 10 bases between. This CDR3 region has 13 residues. Germline-derived CDR1 and CDR2 are SGHTA and FQGNSA. CDR3 coding DNA: TGTGCCAGCAGCTTAGAGTCCGCCGGTGGCTACACCTTC. Translated, it gives CASSLESAGGYTF.